One and the same sample provided the 18 T cell receptor beta chains below, sequenced in a study of T cell clones after liver transplantation. This table comes from immunoSEQ multiplex PCR, and its TCRdb copy is limited to in-frame clones, with some not included. The table shows about 7,900 clones, with under 90% occurring only once. The sequencing here drew on CD8+ T cells from blood, taken before liver transplant. All receptors derive from a human donor who received a liver transplant.

The rearrangement uses TRBV6-1 and TRBJ1-5, with 7 bases that match TRBD1. Germline assignment: CDR1 MNHNS and CDR2 SASEGT. V trimming: 3 bases; J trimming: 2 bases; junction bases outside the gene matches: 4. The CDR3 has 15 amino acids. The CDR3 coding sequence is TGTGCCAGCAGTGACCTCGGACAGGGCAATCAGCCCCAGCATTTT. Its translation is CASSDLGQGNQPQHF.

The chain recombines TRBV9 with TRBJ2-3; weak D call: TRBD2 (7 bases). Trimming removed 5 bases at V and 2 bases at J, with 15 bases between. Germline V lookup: CDR1 SGDLS, CDR2 YYNGEE. The CDR3 runs to 15 residues. The CDR3 reads CASRATGGLTDTQYF. The CDR3 DNA reads as TGTGCCAGCAGAGCCACCGGGGGGCTCACAGATACGCAGTATTTT.

The V call is TRBV28, the J call TRBJ1-4; TRBD1 aligns across 9 bases. The length of the CDR3 is 14 residues. Per the germline V gene, CDR1 is MDHEN and CDR2 is SYDVKM. Losses at the gene ends were 6 bases for V and 7 bases for J; bases not matched to a gene: 6. CDR3 residues: CASSRQGDPEKLFF. The DNA for the CDR3 is TGTGCCAGCAGCCGACAGGGGGATCCTGAAAAACTGTTTTTT.

V and J are TRBV19 and TRBJ2-5; possible D gene TRBD1, 5 bases. The ends were cut back, 6 bases at V and 5 bases at J, with 13 bases in the middle. Germline V gives CDR1 LNHDA, CDR2 SQIVND (reference sequence). The CDR3 has 13 residues. The CDR3 loop reads CASSADSPETQYF. The CDR3 DNA sequence: TGTGCCAGTAGCGCCGACAGTCCGGAGACCCAGTACTTC.

The sample holds one count of this clone. The chain links TRBV27 to TRBJ1-5, with D perhaps TRBD1 (5 bases). The CDR3 contains 15 residues. Between the trimmed V and J ends, which lost 4 bases and 0 bases, there was a span of 10 bases. CDR1 is MNHEY, CDR2 SMNVEV, per germline (reference sequence). The CDR3 coding sequence is TGTGCCAGCAGTTCTGGGACTTATAGCAATCAGCCCCAGCATTTT. Residues: CASSSGTYSNQPQHF.

CDR3 coding DNA: TGTGCCAGCACTTCTAGCGGGGGCTACAATGAGCAGTTCTTC. Its translation: CASTSSGGYNEQFF. The chain joins TRBV2 to TRBJ2-1; 10 nucleotides align to TRBD2. This CDR3 contains 14 residues. Germline V CDR1 and CDR2: SNHLY, FYNNEI. The junction had 3 bases not matched to a gene; V was cut back by 7 bases and J by 3 bases.

V is TRBV7-9 and J is TRBJ2-3; 9 bases map to TRBD1. In germline, CDR1 is SEHNR, CDR2 FQNEAQ (reference sequence). The CDR3 is 15 amino acids. V trimming: 1 base; J trimming: 5 bases; junction bases outside the gene matches: 4. This chain's CDR3 is CASSLGTGEIDTQYF. CDR3 coding DNA: TGTGCCAGCAGCTTAGGGACAGGGGAAATAGATACGCAGTATTTT.

The rearrangement uses TRBV30 and TRBJ2-7; D perhaps matches TRBD2 (6 bases). Germline CDR1 is GTSNPN and CDR2 is SVGIG (reference sequence). V lost 2 bases to trimming and J lost 1 base, with 9 bases between them. The CDR3 has 13 amino acids. This CDR3 is CAWSRDWSYEQYF. CDR3 in DNA: TGTGCCTGGAGTAGGGACTGGTCCTACGAGCAGTACTTC.

The chain couples TRBV28 to TRBJ1-1; D uncertain. Looked up from germline, CDR1 is MDHEN and CDR2 is SYDVKM. CDR3 size: 14 residues. Trimming removed 5 bases from V and 4 bases from J, with 14 bases in between. The CDR3, as DNA: TGTGCCAGCAGTATCGCCTCGCGGGGCACTGAAGCTTTCTTT. It translates to CASSIASRGTEAFF. The complete variable domain, with remaining parts taken from reference TRBV28 and TRBJ1-1, reads DVKVTQSSRYLVKRTGEKVFLECVQDMDHENMFWYRQDPGLGLRLIYFSYDVKMKEKGDIPEGYSVSREKKERFSLILESASTNQTSMYLCASSIASRGTEAFFGQGTRLTVV.

The chain joins TRBV21-1 to TRBJ2-3; the D segment call TRBD2 is taken from the table without a DNA check. TRBV21-1 is tagged as a pseudogene. The CDR3 has 11 residues. The CDR3 loop reads CASSTSDTQYF. The CDR3 DNA reads as TGTGCCAGCAGCACTAGCGATACGCAGTATTTT.

This chain uses TRBV28 with TRBJ2-7; 8 bases are a match to TRBD1. After removal of 5 bases from V and 3 bases from J, the junction contained 6 bases not matched to a gene. Germline values: CDR1 MDHEN, CDR2 SYDVKM. CDR3 size: 14 residues. CDR3: CASSDPGQVYEQYF. CDR3 in DNA: TGTGCCAGCAGTGATCCGGGACAGGTCTACGAGCAGTACTTC. The full variable domain, its missing parts supplied by reference TRBV28 and TRBJ2-7, is DVKVTQSSRYLVKRTGEKVFLECVQDMDHENMFWYRQDPGLGLRLIYFSYDVKMKEKGDIPEGYSVSREKKERFSLILESASTNQTSMYLCASSDPGQVYEQYFGPGTRLTVT.

This clone appeared a few times. The chain uses TRBV7-9 and TRBJ1-2; D gene ambiguous. Germline V gene lookup returns CDR1 SEHNR and CDR2 FQNEAQ (reference sequence). The CDR3 consists of 16 residues. Trimming took 5 bases from V and 3 from J, leaving 19 bases between them. The CDR3: CASSGKVGEGYYGYTF. The CDR3 DNA follows: TGTGCCAGCAGCGGCAAGGTGGGAGAGGGCTACTATGGCTACACCTTC.

The chain links TRBV7-9 to TRBJ2-7, with 7 nucleotides matching TRBD1. Germline loops: CDR1 SEHNR, CDR2 FQNEAQ (reference sequence). Losses at the gene ends were 5 bases for V and 6 bases for J; bases not matched to a gene: 7. The CDR3 length is 13 residues. The CDR3 DNA reads TGTGCCAGCAGCAACCCAGGGGGTAGCGAGCAGTACTTC. It is translated as CASSNPGGSEQYF.

The chain uses TRBV6-1 and TRBJ2-3; TRBD2 matches at 7 bases. CDR1 is MNHNS and CDR2 is SASEGT in the germline V gene. The CDR3 extends over 18 amino acids. J gave up 2 bases and V 3 bases, and 14 bases lay outside the gene matches. CDR3: CASSDFFEASGDTDTQYF. In nucleotides, the CDR3 is TGTGCCAGCAGTGACTTTTTTGAGGCTAGCGGAGACACAGATACGCAGTATTTT.

The rearrangement joins TRBV11-2 to TRBJ2-3, with 8 nucleotides matching TRBD2. V lost 5 bases to trimming and J lost 4 bases; unmatched junction nucleotides: 8. This CDR3 is built from 15 residues. The germline CDR1 and CDR2 sequences are SGHAT and FQNNGV. The CDR3 DNA is TGTGCCAGCAGCGAGCCGGGACTAGAGTCAGATACGCAGTATTTT. Translating it yields CASSEPGLESDTQYF.

The chain recombines TRBV19 with TRBJ2-7, with a weak D call TRBD2 (5 bases). The length of the CDR3 is 15 residues. V lost 5 bases, J lost 6 bases, and 20 bases lay in between. The germline V gene encodes CDR1 LNHDA and CDR2 SQIVND (reference sequence). CDR3: CASSPGWGIGGEQYF. In DNA form, the CDR3 reads TGTGCCAGTAGTCCCGGATGGGGTATCGGAGGCGAGCAGTACTTC.

This clone was seen only a few times. V gene TRBV7-9 combines with J gene TRBJ2-7; D perhaps matches TRBD1 (5 bases). Per the germline V gene, CDR1 is SEHNR and CDR2 is FQNEAQ (reference sequence). V dropped 8 bases and J dropped 0 bases, with 11 bases sitting between them. CDR3 length: 13 residues. The CDR3 DNA sequence: TGTGCCAGCGAAAGAGACAGCTCCTACGAGCAGTACTTC. Its protein is CASERDSSYEQYF.

The genes are TRBV19 and TRBJ1-2; weak D call: TRBD1 (5 bases). V gave up 7 bases and J gave up 4 bases, with 19 bases separating them. Germline assignment: CDR1 LNHDA and CDR2 SQIVND (reference sequence). The CDR3 covers 15 residues. The DNA for the CDR3 is TGTGCCAGTACCGAAGTCCAGGGCACAGGCTATGGCTACACCTTC. Encoded protein: CASTEVQGTGYGYTF.